The 3 T cell receptor beta chains reported below all come from one sample, sequenced in a study of radiotherapy plus CTLA-4 blockade in lung cancer. Profiled with immunoSEQ multiplex PCR; TCRdb holds only in-frame clones, not every one. In the table there are some 110,000 clones, 81% of which are singletons. Sequencing was performed on peripheral blood, taken from a patient treated with radiotherapy plus ipilimumab. These receptors were collected from a human donor with non-small cell lung cancer that progressed on radiotherapy plus ipilimumab. Some clones in this sample may be carry-over from other donors' samples.

V and J are TRBV9 and TRBJ1-2; possible D gene TRBD1, 5 bases. Trimming removed 2 bases from V and 2 bases from J, with 16 bases in between. This CDR3 comprises 16 residues. Germline CDR1 reads SGDLS; CDR2 reads YYNGEE. CDR3 in amino acids: CASSVGSGGYNYGYTF. CDR3 nucleotides: TGTGCCAGCAGCGTCGGTTCTGGGGGGTACAACTATGGCTACACCTTC.

V usage is TRBV7-3 and J usage is TRBJ2-2; D is unclear. Germline CDR1 is SGHTA and CDR2 is FQGTGA. The ends were cut back, 6 bases at V and 1 base at J, with 9 bases in the middle. The CDR3 sequence is 14 residues long. The CDR3 region has the DNA TGTGCCAGCAGGCTACAGATGAACACCGGGGAGCTGTTTTTT. Protein: CASRLQMNTGELFF.

V and J are TRBV20-1 and TRBJ2-7, with TRBD1 matching 7 bases. The V gene's germline CDR1 is DFQATT and CDR2 SNEGSKA (reference sequence). Trimming at V came to 6 bases and at J to 4 bases, leaving 3 bases not matched to a gene. The CDR3 has 11 residues. The CDR3 DNA follows: TGCAGTGCGAGACAGGGTTACGAGCAGTACTTC. It is translated as CSARQGYEQYF.